The clone carrying this T cell receptor (beta chain) was picked up a small number of times. The antigen is undetermined. These data come from a study of T-cell memory formation after mild COVID-19. General study results and limits: Later expanders leaned CD4+, whereas clones that contracted between day 15 and 85 were balanced CD4/CD8. Clonal second-wave expansions that peaked on day 37 had unconfirmed SARS-CoV-2 specificity.

Germline assignment: CDR1 SGHVS and CDR2 FQNEAQ. V lost 1 base, J lost 7 bases, and 10 bases lay in between. The CDR3 covers 13 residues. Sample barcodes and UMIs were carried by the TCR alpha and TCR beta cDNA libraries that 5'RACE generated with constant-segment primers. TCRdb called the 5' RACE reads again in MiXCR, with one record for every CDR3 protein. Seen here are 180,000 or so distinct CDR3 sequences, 11% observed once, and the top ten hold roughly 3.8%. This clonotype originated in a man between 18 and 35 years old who had mild COVID-19 (a few samples of this study predate the infection). Cell type and time point are not known. What was sequenced was PBMCs or a T cell subset sorted from them (not recorded which). The chain has TRBV7-8 and TRBJ1-1; D not certain. The CDR3 nucleotides are TGTGCCAGCAGCTTAGATCGAAGACGTGAAGCTTTCTTT. This translates into CASSLDRRREAFF.